The 18 T cell receptor beta chains reported below all come from one sample, sequenced in a study of regulatory T cells in long-lasting Graves disease (dated by TCRdb to about 2021). The library relied on multiplex PCR. Sequenced using an Illumina HiSeq 4000. To build TCR beta libraries, CDR3 regions were amplified by Arm-PCR using iRepertoire HTBI primers. Using fastp at Q25 and MiXCR, TCRdb reprocessed the public reads and kept productive beta chains. Merged by CDR3 protein, the rows form single entries marked with the most common genes and DNA. For this sample the table gives more than 300,000 distinct CDR3 sequences, of which around 19% were detected only once. Jointly, the top ten make up 25% to 35% of the sample. According to the study, the label for this sample's time point signals: persistent/refractory GD, antithyroid drugs over 5 years with positive TRAb. For both TCR sequencing and RNA sequencing, RNA was extracted from PBMCs in TRIzol.

The sequences come from peripheral blood mononuclear cells (PBMCs), collected when the disease was refractory, from a patient treated with antithyroid drugs. These receptors all come from a female donor with Graves disease.

This clonotype was counted a few times. The chain joins TRBV19 to TRBJ2-7; D might be TRBD2 (6 bases). Germline CDR1 and CDR2: LNHDA and SQIVND (reference sequence). The CDR3 runs to 15 residues. Trimming stripped 2 bases from V and 2 bases from J, with 13 bases between. Here the CDR3 DNA reads TGTGCCAGTAGTATACGGGGGACGTCGGCCTACGAGCAGTACTTC. It encodes CASSIRGTSAYEQYF.

In its sample, this clonotype was seen many times. This sequence joins TRBV6-5 and TRBJ1-1; D remains unclear. The CDR3 has 16 residues. Germline CDR1 is MNHEY and CDR2 is SVGAGI. V shed 2 bases and J shed 3 bases, with 16 bases lying between them. CDR3 nucleotides: TGTGCCAGCAGTTACGAGGGAGCCTCACGACACACTGAAGCTTTCTTT. Protein product: CASSYEGASRHTEAFF.

Worth noting for this clonotype: This may stem from a read error, because a much larger clone lies one nucleotide away. The V and J genes are TRBV28 and TRBJ2-7; D might be TRBD1 or TRBD2, each matching 5 bases. Germline V lookup: CDR1 MDHEN, CDR2 SYDVKM. This CDR3 is built from 16 residues. V lost 3 bases and J lost 4, with 19 bases in between. The CDR3 reads CASSFLGLGDPYEQYF. Here the CDR3 DNA reads TGTGCCAGCAGTTTTCTAGGGCTAGGGGACCCATACGAGCAGTACTTC.

This clonotype was seen only a few times. Germline and junction disagree at one end, which may indicate a read error. The rearrangement joins TRBV18 to TRBJ1-6; D is perhaps TRBD1 (5 bases). The CDR3 totals 14 residues. Germline values: CDR1 KGHSH, CDR2 LQKENI. CDR3 bases: TGTGCCAGCTCTCCACCCGGGACGAGCCTACCCCTCCACTTT. It encodes CASSPPGTSLPLHF. Using reference TRBV18 and TRBJ1-6 for the parts outside the CDR3, the full variable domain is NAGVMQNPRHLVRRRGQEARLRCSPMKGHSHVYWYRQLPEEGLKFMVYLQKENIIDESGMPKERFSAEFPKEGPSILRIQQVVRGDSAAYFCASSPPGTSLPLHFGNGTRLTVT.

The chain uses TRBV15 and TRBJ1-5; D gene ambiguous. CDR3 length: 15 amino acids. The germline gives CDR1 LNHNV, CDR2 YYDKDF (reference sequence). V gave up 1 base and J gave up 2 bases, with 9 bases separating them. DNA for the CDR3: TGTGCCACCAGCAGAGGGACTAGCGGCAATCAGCCCCAGCATTTT. Protein sequence: CATSRGTSGNQPQHF.

The sample holds many counts of this clonotype. The V gene is TRBV12-3 or TRBV12-4, the J gene TRBJ1-5, with D possibly TRBD1 on 6 matching bases. The germline V and J ends were trimmed by 2 bases and 2 bases, with 7 bases remaining between them. This CDR3 comprises 14 residues. CDR3 DNA sequence: TGTGCCAGCAGTTTATCAGGGGGCAATCAGCCCCAGCATTTT. Residues: CASSLSGGNQPQHF.

The sample holds many counts of this clonotype. The V and J genes are TRBV12-3 or TRBV12-4 and TRBJ1-5, with TRBD1 identical over 7 bases. With V trimmed by 5 bases and J by 0 bases, 4 bases remained unmatched. The CDR3 has 15 amino acids. DNA of the CDR3: TGTGCCAGCAGTGCTACAGGGGCTAGCAATCAGCCCCAGCATTTT. Residues: CASSATGASNQPQHF.

This clonotype has at least ten counts. The chain links TRBV6-7 to TRBJ2-7; TRBD1 or TRBD2 may be the D gene (6 bases each). TRBV6-7 is labeled an ORF, and its function is uncertain. The length of the CDR3 is 13 residues. Trimming cost V 6 bases and J 2 bases, with 11 bases left between them. CDR3 bases: TGTGCCAGCAGCCACGGGGGCACCTACGAGCAGTACTTC. This translates into CASSHGGTYEQYF.

In this sample, this clonotype turned up many times. CDR3 sequence reads: CASSLSDEQFF. The CDR3 region has the DNA TGCGCCAGCAGCTTGAGCGATGAGCAGTTCTTC. This chain uses TRBV5-1 with TRBJ2-1, with D unclear. V was cut by 1 base and J by 8 bases, with 4 bases left in between. Per germline, CDR1 SGHRS and CDR2 YFSETQ. The CDR3 has 11 residues.

In its sample, this clonotype was seen many times. V usage is TRBV28 and J usage is TRBJ2-4; TRBD1 might be the D (6 bases). The length of the CDR3 is 18 residues. Germline V gene sequence: CDR1 MDHEN, CDR2 SYDVKM. Trimming removed 1 base from V and 1 base from J, with 17 bases in between. The CDR3 DNA is TGTGCCAGCAGTTTATTTACCCCAGCAGGGGCGGCCAAAAACATTCAGTACTTC. Translated, it gives CASSLFTPAGAAKNIQYF.

In its sample, this clonotype was seen many times. V usage is TRBV28 and J usage is TRBJ2-7; the D gene is possibly TRBD1 (6 bases). V was cut by 5 bases and J by 2 bases, with 16 bases left in between. This CDR3 contains 15 residues. Per the germline V gene, CDR1 is MDHEN and CDR2 is SYDVKM. CDR3 in DNA: TGTGCCAGCAGTGGGTATACAGGGCTACCCTACGAGCAGTACTTC. It codes for CASSGYTGLPYEQYF.

This clonotype was counted a few times. V is TRBV6-5 and J is TRBJ2-7; D is possibly TRBD1 or TRBD2 (5 bases each). CDR3 length: 15 amino acids. Trimming shortened V by 4 bases and J by 2 bases, and 15 bases separated the two germline ends. CDR1 is MNHEY, CDR2 SVGAGI, per germline. The CDR3 nucleotides are TGTGCCAGCAGTTCGGGACCCAACCCCGCCTACGAGCAGTACTTC. This gives the protein CASSSGPNPAYEQYF.

This clonotype occurred a few times. The chain recombines TRBV11-2 with TRBJ2-1; D remains ambiguous. V gave up 7 bases and J gave up 6 bases, with 7 bases separating them. Germline-derived CDR1 and CDR2 are SGHAT and FQNNGV. The CDR3 is made up of 11 amino acids. The CDR3 loop is CASTKSNEQFF. CDR3 coding DNA: TGTGCCAGCACTAAGAGCAATGAGCAGTTCTTC.

This clonotype has ten or more counts. The chain uses TRBV30 and TRBJ1-5; no clear D gene. The germline V and J ends were trimmed by 2 bases and 4 bases, with 9 bases remaining between them. Germline CDR1 and CDR2: GTSNPN and SVGIG (reference sequence). The CDR3 contains 13 residues. As DNA, the CDR3 is TGTGCCTGGAGTTTGGACTCTAATCAGCCCCAGCATTTT. It encodes CAWSLDSNQPQHF.

This clonotype was recorded many times. This chain links TRBV30 with TRBJ1-6, with D unresolved. The CDR3 spans 13 residues. Trimming took off 2 bases at V and 9 bases at J, with 11 bases between the two ends. The germline CDR1 and CDR2 sequences are GTSNPN and SVGIG (reference sequence). CDR3 loop: CAWSNTAGSPLHF. The CDR3 nucleotides are TGTGCCTGGAGTAACACTGCTGGTTCACCCCTCCACTTT.

The J gene is TRBJ1-1, the V gene TRBV5-6; D unclear. The CDR3 covers 14 residues. The germline V gene encodes CDR1 SGHDT and CDR2 YYEEEE. Trimming left V 4 bases short and J 8 bases short, with 18 bases between. CDR3 protein: CASSPKIREAEAFF. DNA for the CDR3: TGTGCCAGCAGCCCGAAGATACGAGAAGCCGAAGCTTTCTTT.

This clonotype was observed many times. This rearrangement joins TRBV28 to TRBJ2-7, with 9 bases matching TRBD1. Germline V CDR1 and CDR2: MDHEN, SYDVKM. The length of the CDR3 is 14 residues. Losses at the gene ends were 3 bases for V and 4 bases for J; bases not matched to a gene: 4. In DNA form, the CDR3 reads TGTGCCAGCAGTTTGGACAGGGGAGAATACGAGCAGTACTTC. Its protein is CASSLDRGEYEQYF.

This clonotype has only a few counts. This chain connects TRBV28 to TRBJ2-1, with TRBD2 matching over 10 bases. The CDR3 has 14 amino acids. The V segment lost 6 bases and the J segment 4 bases; nucleotides outside the gene matches: 3. CDR1 and CDR2 from the germline V gene are MDHEN and SYDVKM. CDR3 sequence: CASSRAGGYNEQFF. The CDR3, as DNA: TGTGCCAGCAGCAGAGCGGGAGGGTACAATGAGCAGTTCTTC.